This passage covers 2 T cell receptor beta chains from one sample sequenced in a study of monozygotic twins with inflammatory bowel disease. From the 5' RACE reads, TCRdb lists one entry per CDR3 protein and no DNA. The specimen's table records some 100,000 distinct CDR3 sequences. Sequences were obtained from blood. Receptors were obtained from a human donor with ulcerative colitis or Crohn's disease, or a healthy co-twin of an affected twin (not recorded which).

The CDR3: CASSQSRQPGAPLHF. The chain has TRBV23-1 and TRBJ1-6. TRBV23-1 is assigned to the ORF class and has an uncertain function. CDR3 length: 15 amino acids.

This chain links TRBV4-3 with TRBJ2-1; TCRdb designates TRBD2, a call that cannot be tested without DNA. Germline values: CDR1 LGHNA, CDR2 YSLEER. The CDR3 spans 19 residues. The CDR3 spells CASSEDGGVGSGRAGEQFF.